The 12 T cell receptor beta chains below come from one sample, sequenced in a study of blood T cell repertoires in COVID-19. Some clones are missing from TCRdb's copy, which holds only in-frame ones; the method was immunoSEQ multiplex PCR. Of fewer than 200,000 clones detected, 83% appear once; the ten largest clones hold 3.6%. Sample: PBMCs or T cells enriched from blood (not recorded which). Every receptor here comes from a woman in her forties or fifties in a cohort exposed to, infected with or recovered from COVID-19 (not recorded which).

This clone was detected only a few times. The chain has TRBV7-8 and TRBJ2-1, with 8 positions matching TRBD1. Germline CDR1 is SGHVS and CDR2 is FQNEAQ. Trimming at V came to 1 base and at J to 1 base, leaving 3 bases not matched to a gene. The CDR3 spans 16 residues. CDR3 loop: CASSLDWDRSYNEQFF. DNA for the CDR3: TGTGCCAGCAGCTTAGATTGGGACAGGTCCTACAATGAGCAGTTCTTC.

The chain links TRBV7-9 to TRBJ1-4, with D perhaps TRBD1 (5 bases). The germline gives CDR1 SEHNR, CDR2 FQNEAQ (reference sequence). The CDR3 length is 14 residues. The V and J ends lost 5 bases and 5 bases respectively, with 12 bases between them. CDR3 in amino acids: CASSARDSNEKLFF. CDR3 nucleotides: TGTGCCAGCAGCGCAAGGGACTCCAATGAAAAACTGTTTTTT.

The chain is built from TRBV7-2 and TRBJ1-2; D is unclear. Germline CDR1 SGHTA, CDR2 FQGNSA. Trimming cost V 3 bases and J 5 bases, with 13 bases left between them. The CDR3 consists of 14 residues. CDR3 DNA: TGTGCCAGCAGCTTCAAGAGGGCTCAATATGGCTACACCTTC. It specifies CASSFKRAQYGYTF.

CDR3 protein: CASQWGDRVFYEQYF. In DNA form, the CDR3 reads TGTGCCAGTCAGTGGGGGGACAGGGTTTTTTACGAGCAGTACTTC. The chain has TRBV6-5 and TRBJ2-7, with 9 nucleotides matching TRBD1. J was trimmed by 4 bases and V by 9 bases; bases with no gene match: 13. The CDR3 runs 15 residues. Germline-derived CDR1 and CDR2 are MNHEY and SVGAGI.

V gene TRBV7-9 combines with J gene TRBJ2-1; the D is unclear. V was clipped by 0 bases and J by 9 bases, with 12 bases between them. This CDR3 contains 14 residues. Germline-derived CDR1 and CDR2 are SEHNR and FQNEAQ (reference sequence). Here the CDR3 reads CASSLAFGLGEQFF. CDR3 nucleotide sequence: TGTGCCAGCAGCTTAGCGTTTGGCCTAGGTGAGCAGTTCTTC.

The V gene is TRBV6-5, the J gene TRBJ1-6; D gene ambiguous. CDR3 size: 14 residues. CDR1 is MNHEY, CDR2 SVGAGI, per germline. V lost 6 bases to trimming and J lost 5 bases, with 11 bases between them. DNA of the CDR3: TGTGCCAGCAGCCCGGGTCCTAATAATTCACCCCTCCACTTT. Protein: CASSPGPNNSPLHF.

CDR3 sequence: CASSPDSSYEQYF. The CDR3 nucleotides read TGTGCCAGCTCACCAGACAGCTCCTACGAGCAGTACTTC. The chain employs TRBV18 and TRBJ2-7; D possibly corresponds to TRBD1 (5 bases). From germline, CDR1 is KGHSH and CDR2 LQKENI. CDR3 length equals 13 residues. V gave up 2 bases and J gave up 0 bases, with 5 bases separating them.

The count of this clone is one. V and J are TRBV7-9 and TRBJ2-2; TRBD2 might be the D (6 bases). The germline V gene encodes CDR1 SEHNR and CDR2 FQNEAQ (reference sequence). The CDR3 runs 15 residues. V dropped 6 bases and J dropped 6 bases, with 17 bases sitting between them. The CDR3 loop reads CASSFSGTLPGELFF. The DNA of the CDR3 is TGTGCCAGCAGTTTTAGCGGTACCCTTCCCGGGGAGCTGTTTTTT.

The table lists this clone with a few counts. The V call is TRBV28, the J call TRBJ2-7; D is perhaps TRBD1 (6 bases). Germline V lookup: CDR1 MDHEN, CDR2 SYDVKM. The CDR3 has 14 residues. The ends were cut back, 3 bases at V and 2 bases at J, with 11 bases in the middle. Written as DNA, the CDR3 is TGTGCCAGCAGTTTTACACAGGGTGCCTACGAGCAGTACTTC. It is translated as CASSFTQGAYEQYF.

This rearrangement joins TRBV19 to TRBJ1-5; D is unclear. CDR1 and CDR2 (germline): LNHDA, SQIVND (reference sequence). CDR3 size: 14 residues. Between the trimmed V and J ends, which lost 6 bases and 0 bases, there was a span of 9 bases. In nucleotides, the CDR3 is TGTGCCAGTAGCCTAAGAAGTAGCAATCAGCCCCAGCATTTT. Protein sequence: CASSLRSSNQPQHF.

This clone has a single count. The chain combines TRBV6-2 or TRBV6-3 with TRBJ2-7, with 11 bases lining up with TRBD1. Losses at the gene ends were 4 bases for V and 4 bases for J; bases not matched to a gene: 6. Germline CDR1 is MNHEY and CDR2 is SVGEGT. The CDR3 is made up of 15 amino acids. The CDR3 here is CASSSRDRGSYEQYF. The CDR3 DNA follows: TGTGCCAGCAGTTCCCGGGACAGGGGGTCATACGAGCAGTACTTC.

The chain links TRBV5-5 to TRBJ1-1; 9 positions agree with TRBD1. The germline V gene encodes CDR1 SGHKS and CDR2 YYEKEE (reference sequence). The CDR3 spans 17 residues. Trimming removed 4 bases from V and 3 bases from J; junction bases left unmatched: 13. The DNA of the CDR3 is TGTGCCAGCAGCCGCCAACAGGGGGCGAGAGTAGACACTGAAGCTTTCTTT. Residues: CASSRQQGARVDTEAFF.